Below are 25 T cell receptor beta chains sequenced from a single sample in a study of T-cell reconstitution after alpha-beta-depleted transplantation in children (dated by TCRdb to 2015 to 2016). The library was built by means of PCR. The reads were generated on an Illumina HiSeq 2500. To normalize quantification of the TCRbeta repertoire, the TCR libraries were built with molecular barcoding that relied on unique molecular identifiers. Using fastp at Q25 and MiXCR, TCRdb reprocessed the public reads and kept productive beta chains. One record per CDR3 amino acid sequence lists the most common genes and DNA. The sample table holds 500,000 to 600,000 distinct CDR3 sequences, of which roughly 18% were seen once. Jointly, the top ten make up 3.3% of the sample. The sequences come from PBMCs from the stem cell graft donor, collected from the stem cell graft. Receptors were obtained from a human donor who donated a stem cell graft to a child with acute lymphoblastic leukemia.

Notes on this clonotype: In this CDR3 the conserved last residue, phenylalanine or tryptophan, is missing, so a read error is likely. It is unclear where the CDR3 begins or ends on the DNA, so no DNA is shown, and the CDR3 is as TCRdb lists it. The V call is TRBV7-2, the J call TRBJ1-1. The CDR3 comprises 9 residues, both ends counted. Germline-derived CDR1 and CDR2 are SGHTA and FQGNSA. CDR3 protein: CASSLVPLL.

The V and J genes are TRBV9 and TRBJ2-5; D call uncertain. There are 15 residues in the CDR3. The germline V gene has CDR1 SGDLS and CDR2 YYNGEE. Trimming pared 0 bases from V and 4 bases from J, leaving 13 bases between. The CDR3 region has the DNA TGTGCCAGCAGCGTAGTGTCGTCTAGAGGAGAGACCCAGTACTTC. Translation: CASSVVSSRGETQYF.

This chain uses TRBV19 with TRBJ1-2; D unclear. This CDR3 comprises 14 residues. Germline V gives CDR1 LNHDA, CDR2 SQIVND (reference sequence). V lost 6 bases and J 4 bases, leaving 15 bases between the germline ends. CDR3 sequence (DNA): TGTGCCAGTAGCCCTCAGGTGAAAGGCTATGGCTACACCTTC. Protein sequence: CASSPQVKGYGYTF.

This clonotype was counted only a few times. This chain connects TRBV6-5 to TRBJ1-6, with 8 bases matching TRBD1. CDR3 length equals 16 residues. The V gene's germline CDR1 is MNHEY and CDR2 SVGAGI. V shed 0 bases and J 6 bases; nucleotides not matched to a gene: 4. This chain's CDR3 is CASSYSVGQGNSPLHF. The CDR3 DNA reads as TGTGCCAGCAGTTACTCGGTCGGACAGGGTAATTCACCCCTCCACTTT.

The table lists this clonotype with a few counts. This chain's CDR3 is CASSPLGFF. DNA for the CDR3: TGTGCCAGCAGCCCGCTGGGGTTCTTC. The chain is built from TRBV7-8 and TRBJ2-1; D uncertain. The CDR3 has 9 residues. The V end lost 5 bases, the J end lost 15 bases, and 8 bases lay between the germline ends. CDR1 is SGHVS and CDR2 is FQNEAQ in the germline V gene.

The J gene is TRBJ1-5, the V gene TRBV20-1; D is ambiguous. CDR3 length: 15 amino acids. CDR1 and CDR2 from the germline V gene are DFQATT and SNEGSKA (reference sequence). V lost 0 bases and J lost 2, with 11 bases in between. In DNA, the CDR3 is TGCAGTGCTAGAGATCTTTGGGCTGGCAATCAGCCCCAGCATTTT. The encoded protein is CSARDLWAGNQPQHF.

The chain links TRBV5-1 to TRBJ2-5; D is undetermined. There are 13 residues in the CDR3. V was cut by 1 base and J by 3 bases, with 7 bases left in between. Per germline, CDR1 SGHRS and CDR2 YFSETQ. The CDR3 reads CASSLFVEETQYF. For the CDR3, the DNA is TGCGCCAGCAGCTTGTTTGTAGAAGAGACCCAGTACTTC.

This chain connects TRBV20-1 to TRBJ1-1, with a possible D match to TRBD1 (6 bases). The CDR3 runs to 13 residues. V was pared by 2 bases and J by 5 bases, with 12 bases between. CDR1 DFQATT and CDR2 SNEGSKA come from the germline V gene (reference sequence). The CDR3 sequence: CSARPGARTEAFF. The CDR3 nucleotides are TGCAGTGCTAGACCGGGGGCGCGGACTGAAGCTTTCTTT.

This clonotype was counted only a few times. The CDR3 sequence is CSARARDREDTGELFF. The CDR3 DNA reads TGCAGTGCTAGGGCCCGGGACAGGGAGGACACCGGGGAGCTGTTTTTT. The V call is TRBV20-1, the J call TRBJ2-2; TRBD1 matches 9 bases. The trim removed 3 bases at V and 3 bases at J, leaving 8 bases unmatched. CDR3 length: 16 residues. Germline assignment: CDR1 DFQATT and CDR2 SNEGSKA (reference sequence).

V is TRBV5-1 and J is TRBJ1-2, with 9 nucleotides matching TRBD1. The germline V gene has CDR1 SGHRS and CDR2 YFSETQ. J was trimmed by 3 bases and V by 2 bases; bases with no gene match: 14. This CDR3 region has 18 residues. CDR3 protein: CASSFPLQQGAMDYGYTF. The CDR3 nucleotides are TGCGCCAGCAGCTTCCCACTCCAACAGGGGGCGATGGACTATGGCTACACCTTC.

The genes are TRBV19 and TRBJ2-7, with a possible D match to TRBD1 (6 bases). CDR1 is LNHDA, CDR2 SQIVND, per germline (reference sequence). Trimming removed 5 bases at V and 3 bases at J, with 11 bases between. The CDR3 is 13 amino acids. The CDR3 sequence: CASSHSGVYEQYF. Written as DNA, the CDR3 is TGTGCCAGTAGTCACTCAGGGGTCTACGAGCAGTACTTC.

The chain recombines TRBV6-5 with TRBJ2-5; D remains ambiguous. Germline assignment: CDR1 MNHEY and CDR2 SVGAGI. V was pared by 3 bases and J by 0 bases, with 8 bases between. CDR3 length: 14 amino acids. The CDR3 here is CASSYYDDQETQYF. The CDR3 DNA sequence: TGTGCCAGCAGTTATTACGACGACCAAGAGACCCAGTACTTC.

The chain joins TRBV27 to TRBJ1-5; weak D call: TRBD1 (6 bases). CDR3 size: 13 residues. With 3 bases removed from V and 6 bases from J, the gap between germline ends came to 9 bases. Germline V gene sequence: CDR1 MNHEY, CDR2 SMNVEV (reference sequence). CDR3 nucleotides: TGTGCCAGCAGTTTGCGGGGGCTTCAGCCCCAGCATTTT. Amino acid sequence: CASSLRGLQPQHF.

V and J are TRBV29-1 and TRBJ2-2, with D possibly TRBD2 on 6 matching bases. Trimming shortened V by 7 bases and J by 4 bases, and 13 bases separated the two germline ends. CDR1 SQVTM and CDR2 ANQGSEA come from the germline V gene. The CDR3 consists of 13 residues. The CDR3 loop is CSAQGLLTGELFF. The DNA of the CDR3 is TGCAGCGCCCAGGGACTCCTCACCGGGGAGCTGTTTTTT.

The J gene is TRBJ2-1, the V gene TRBV20-1, with TRBD2 matching over 10 bases. CDR1 and CDR2 (germline): DFQATT, SNEGSKA (reference sequence). The CDR3 sequence is 15 residues long. The CDR3 sequence is CRAGLASSSYNEQFF. The CDR3 DNA sequence: TGCAGGGCGGGACTAGCGTCTAGCTCCTACAATGAGCAGTTCTTC.

In this sample, this clonotype turned up many times. This chain joins TRBV25-1 and TRBJ2-4; possible D gene TRBD2, 6 bases. V was trimmed by 1 base and J by 0 bases, leaving 13 bases between them. In germline, CDR1 is MGHDK, CDR2 SYGVNS. The CDR3 runs 17 residues. The CDR3 DNA reads as TGTGCCAGCAGTGAATTAAAGGGGAGGAGAGCCAAAAACATTCAGTACTTC. Protein: CASSELKGRRAKNIQYF.

This clonotype occurred a few times. The CDR3 here is CSASSTAEQFF. The CDR3 DNA is TGCAGTGCTAGTTCGACAGCAGAGCAGTTCTTC. The V gene is TRBV20-1, the J gene TRBJ2-1; D possibly corresponds to TRBD1 (5 bases). With 3 bases removed from V and 10 bases from J, the gap between germline ends came to 10 bases. The CDR3 consists of 11 residues. Germline V gene lookup returns CDR1 DFQATT and CDR2 SNEGSKA (reference sequence).

This clonotype was found once. The rearrangement joins TRBV20-1 to TRBJ2-5; 9 bases are shared with TRBD1. This CDR3 is built from 13 residues. CDR1 is DFQATT and CDR2 is SNEGSKA in the germline V gene (reference sequence). The V segment lost 6 bases and the J segment 2 bases; nucleotides outside the gene matches: 4. The CDR3 region is CSAGTGPQETQYF. CDR3 nucleotides: TGCAGTGCGGGGACAGGGCCTCAAGAGACCCAGTACTTC.

The chain links TRBV6-5 to TRBJ2-2; no clear D gene. CDR3 size: 13 residues. Trimming shortened V by 4 bases and J by 5 bases, and 8 bases separated the two germline ends. From germline, CDR1 is MNHEY and CDR2 SVGAGI. The CDR3 region is CASSLTLTGELFF. CDR3 DNA: TGTGCCAGCAGTTTGACTCTTACCGGGGAGCTGTTTTTT.

A few counts support this clonotype. This chain links TRBV27 with TRBJ1-5; 8 bases line up with TRBD1. Germline V gene lookup returns CDR1 MNHEY and CDR2 SMNVEV (reference sequence). There are 15 residues in the CDR3. Trimming cost V 2 bases and J 7 bases; bases outside gene matches: 7. CDR3 loop: CASSLRNPGGQPQHF. For the CDR3, the DNA is TGTGCCAGCAGTTTAAGGAATCCAGGGGGCCAGCCCCAGCATTTT.

This clonotype has a count of ten or more. The chain joins TRBV12-3 or TRBV12-4 to TRBJ2-5; D is perhaps TRBD2 (5 bases). The CDR3 has 12 residues. V was clipped by 2 bases and J by 4 bases, with 5 bases between them. The CDR3 bases are TGTGCCAGCAGTTTACGGGGAGAGACCCAGTACTTC. Protein sequence: CASSLRGETQYF.

The chain couples TRBV6-1 to TRBJ1-5; possible D gene TRBD1, 5 bases. This CDR3 spans 14 amino acids. Per germline, CDR1 MNHNS and CDR2 SASEGT. V lost 6 bases, J lost 5 bases, and 14 bases lay in between. The CDR3 sequence: CASRDGTGYQPQHF. The CDR3 DNA reads TGTGCCAGCAGAGACGGGACCGGCTATCAGCCCCAGCATTTT.

This chain uses TRBV4-2 with TRBJ2-7; D perhaps matches TRBD2 (6 bases). The V gene's germline CDR1 is LGHNA and CDR2 YNFKEQ. The CDR3 sequence is 16 residues long. With 0 bases removed from V and 3 bases from J, the gap between germline ends came to 15 bases. Here the CDR3 DNA reads TGTGCCAGCAGCCAAGATGGCCGGGCGGGGTACTACGAGCAGTACTTC. Its protein is CASSQDGRAGYYEQYF.

This clonotype was seen at least ten times. J is TRBJ2-7 and V is TRBV12-3 or TRBV12-4; D gene uncertain. The CDR3 spans 13 residues. Between the trimmed V and J ends, which lost 6 bases and 1 base, there was a span of 10 bases. The DNA of the CDR3 is TGTGCCAGCAGGCTCCTTGGGTCCTACGAGCAGTACTTC. It codes for CASRLLGSYEQYF.

This clonotype was observed a handful of times. V and J are TRBV5-1 and TRBJ1-2; D might be TRBD1 (6 bases). Germline V gene sequence: CDR1 SGHRS, CDR2 YFSETQ. The CDR3 length is 16 residues. V was cut by 0 bases and J by 3 bases, with 15 bases left in between. CDR3 DNA: TGCGCCAGCAGCTTGGTGGCAGGGGTTCAAGACTATGGCTACACCTTC. Translated: CASSLVAGVQDYGYTF.